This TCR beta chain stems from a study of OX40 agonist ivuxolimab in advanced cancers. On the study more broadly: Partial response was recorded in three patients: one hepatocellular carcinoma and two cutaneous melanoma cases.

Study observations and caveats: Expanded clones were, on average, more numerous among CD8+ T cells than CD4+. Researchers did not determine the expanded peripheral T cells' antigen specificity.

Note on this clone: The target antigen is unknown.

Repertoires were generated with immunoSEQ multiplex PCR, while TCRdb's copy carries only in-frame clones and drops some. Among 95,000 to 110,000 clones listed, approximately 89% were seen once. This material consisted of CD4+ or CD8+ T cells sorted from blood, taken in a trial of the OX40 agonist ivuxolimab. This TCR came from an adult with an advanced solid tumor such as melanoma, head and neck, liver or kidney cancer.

CDR3: CASSLGASSYNEQFF. The CDR3 bases are TGTGCCAGCAGCTTAGGGGCTAGCTCCTACAATGAGCAGTTCTTC. The rearrangement joins TRBV7-2 to TRBJ2-1; no definite D call. This CDR3 is 15 amino acids long. V was pared by 1 base and J by 0 bases, with 7 bases between. Germline V lookup: CDR1 SGHTA, CDR2 FQGNSA.